The 30 T cell receptor beta chains below all came from one sample that was sequenced in a study of blood T cell repertoires in COVID-19. Assay used: immunoSEQ multiplex PCR; TCRdb lists only in-frame clones, some missing. There are 150,000 to 200,000 clones in the sample; approximately 87% occur only once, and approximately 3.3% lies in the top ten. Input material: peripheral blood. The receptors come from a man aged 18 to 30 with active or convalescent COVID-19.

The V and J genes are TRBV7-2 and TRBJ2-5, with TRBD2 matching over 7 bases. With 7 bases clipped from V and 3 bases from J, the junction kept 2 bases outside the gene matches. CDR3 length: 12 residues. The germline CDR1 and CDR2 sequences are SGHTA and FQGNSA. The CDR3 DNA reads as TGTGCCAGCAATCTAGCGGAAGAGACCCAGTACTTC. Translation gives CASNLAEETQYF.

Only one count was recorded for this clone. The chain uses TRBV6-5 and TRBJ1-5; 8 nucleotides match TRBD1. The V and J ends lost 6 bases and 4 bases, in that order; junction bases with no gene match: 8. In germline, CDR1 is MNHEY, CDR2 SVGAGI. CDR3 length equals 15 residues. In DNA, the CDR3 is TGTGCCAGCAGAACAGGGGGTAGGAGTAATCAGCCCCAGCATTTT. This gives the protein CASRTGGRSNQPQHF.

V and J are TRBV24-1 and TRBJ2-1, with 10 bases lining up with TRBD2. The germline CDR1 and CDR2 sequences are KGHDR and SFDVKD. The V and J ends lost 4 bases and 8 bases, in that order; junction bases with no gene match: 7. The CDR3 contains 15 residues. CDR3 coding DNA: TGTGCCACCAGTGACGCTAGCGGGAGTTTTGATGAGCAGTTCTTC. Residues: CATSDASGSFDEQFF.

As concerns this clone: Within the sample, other DNA sequences also encode this same CDR3. The genes are TRBV15 and TRBJ1-5; D possibly corresponds to TRBD1 (6 bases). From germline, CDR1 is LNHNV and CDR2 YYDKDF (reference sequence). The CDR3 has 14 amino acids. V shed 3 bases and J shed 4 bases, with 10 bases lying between them. CDR3 amino acids: CATSSPTGNQPQHF. In DNA form, the CDR3 reads TGTGCCACCAGCAGTCCGACAGGAAATCAGCCCCAGCATTTT.

The rearrangement joins TRBV3-1 (or the pseudogene TRBV3-2) to TRBJ2-7, with 7 positions matching TRBD1. The CDR3 totals 12 residues. Germline values: CDR1 LGHDT, CDR2 YNNKEL (reference sequence). J was trimmed by 8 bases and V by 6 bases; bases with no gene match: 7. Here the CDR3 reads CASSRLQGKQYF. In DNA, the CDR3 is TGTGCCAGCAGTCGATTACAGGGGAAGCAGTACTTC.

V is TRBV18 and J is TRBJ1-1; tentatively, D is TRBD1 (6 bases). The V gene's germline CDR1 is KGHSH and CDR2 LQKENI. This CDR3 spans 12 amino acids. V was cut by 4 bases and J by 7 bases, with 10 bases left in between. The CDR3 nucleotides read TGTGCCAGCTCACGAGGGGGTAGTGAAGCTTTCTTT. Its translation is CASSRGGSEAFF.

This chain connects TRBV21-1 to TRBJ2-3; the table gives TRBD1 as D, unverified against the DNA. TRBV21-1 is an annotated pseudogene. The length of the CDR3 is 17 residues. CDR3 region: CASSKMRDRGLTDTQYF. Here the CDR3 DNA reads TGTGCCAGCAGCAAAATGAGAGACAGGGGGCTCACAGATACGCAGTATTTT.

The V gene is TRBV5-1, the J gene TRBJ2-1; D may be TRBD2 (5 bases). V was clipped by 4 bases and J by 2 bases, with 19 bases between them. Germline V gene sequence: CDR1 SGHRS, CDR2 YFSETQ. The CDR3 runs to 17 residues. Here the CDR3 DNA reads TGCGCCAGCAGCAAGGAGACGGGAACCATAGCCTACAATGAGCAGTTCTTC. Protein sequence: CASSKETGTIAYNEQFF.

J is TRBJ2-7 and V is TRBV19; 9 bases are shared with TRBD2. V lost 9 bases, J lost 2 bases, and 5 bases stayed unmatched. Germline V lookup: CDR1 LNHDA, CDR2 SQIVND (reference sequence). The CDR3 contains 13 residues. The CDR3 protein is CARPREGTYEQYV. DNA of the CDR3: TGTGCCAGGCCGCGGGAGGGAACCTACGAGCAGTACGTC.

V gene TRBV2 combines with J gene TRBJ1-5; a weak D match, TRBD1 (5 bases). The CDR3 is made up of 16 amino acids. The germline gives CDR1 SNHLY, CDR2 FYNNEI. V lost 8 bases, J lost 2 bases, and 19 bases lay in between. CDR3 sequence: CASCQGIGGGNQPQHF. In DNA form, the CDR3 reads TGTGCCAGCTGTCAGGGAATAGGTGGAGGCAATCAGCCCCAGCATTTT.

The chain is built from TRBV12-5 and TRBJ2-3; TRBD1 matches 7 bases. Germline values: CDR1 LGHNT, CDR2 FRNRAP. Trimming at V came to 5 bases and at J to 1 base, leaving 6 bases not matched to a gene. The CDR3 covers 15 residues. The CDR3 sequence: CASGQGVGGTDTQYF. CDR3 nucleotides: TGTGCTAGTGGTCAGGGGGTGGGCGGCACAGATACGCAGTATTTT. Looking up the rest from reference TRBV12-5 and TRBJ2-3 gives the full variable domain: DARVTQTPRHKVTEMGQEVTMRCQPILGHNTVFWYRQTMMQGLELLAYFRNRAPLDDSGMPKDRFSAEMPDATLATLKIQPSEPRDSAVYFCASGQGVGGTDTQYFGPGTRLTVL.

J is TRBJ1-2 and V is TRBV6-2 or TRBV6-3; 7 nucleotides agree with TRBD1. V gave up 4 bases and J gave up 4 bases; unmatched junction bases: 12. Germline CDR1 and CDR2: MNHEY and SVGEGT. This CDR3 has 16 residues. CDR3 coding DNA: TGTGCCAGCAGTTTCGACAGGGCACTATCCTTCTATGGCTACACCTTC. Protein product: CASSFDRALSFYGYTF.

The J gene is TRBJ1-1, the V gene TRBV19; the D gene is possibly TRBD1 (5 bases). Trimming pared 4 bases from V and 8 bases from J, leaving 11 bases between. CDR3 size: 12 residues. Per the germline V gene, CDR1 is LNHDA and CDR2 is SQIVND (reference sequence). The CDR3 region is CASSNQGGEAFF. CDR3 in DNA: TGTGCCAGTAGTAACCAGGGAGGGGAAGCTTTCTTT.

The V call is TRBV20-1, the J call TRBJ2-3; TRBD2 agrees at 13 bases. The germline V gene encodes CDR1 DFQATT and CDR2 SNEGSKA (reference sequence). The CDR3 runs to 15 residues. V was pared by 3 bases and J by 5 bases, with 5 bases of the junction left unmatched. The CDR3 coding sequence is TGCAGTGCTAGTGGACTAGCGGGGGTAGGAGATACGCAGTATTTT. As protein: CSASGLAGVGDTQYF.

This sequence joins TRBV5-1 and TRBJ1-4, with D perhaps TRBD1 (6 bases). Germline lookup yields CDR1 SGHRS and CDR2 YFSETQ. V dropped 3 bases and J dropped 4 bases, with 10 bases sitting between them. The CDR3 has 14 amino acids. The CDR3 sequence: CASSSGQFNEKLFF. The CDR3 nucleotides are TGCGCCAGCAGCTCCGGACAGTTTAATGAAAAACTGTTTTTT.

The genes are TRBV19 and TRBJ2-2, with 7 bases lining up with TRBD2. The germline V gene has CDR1 LNHDA and CDR2 SQIVND (reference sequence). The CDR3 has 16 residues. V was pared by 3 bases and J by 5 bases, with 9 bases of the junction left unmatched. The CDR3 here is CASSIVAGAYTGELFF. The CDR3 nucleotides are TGTGCCAGTAGTATTGTTGCGGGAGCTTATACCGGGGAGCTGTTTTTT.

The V call is TRBV15, the J call TRBJ2-7; perhaps TRBD1 as D (6 bases). The CDR3 is 13 amino acids. The V gene lost 4 bases and the J gene lost 0 bases, with 7 bases spanning the gap. Germline V CDR1 and CDR2: LNHNV, YYDKDF (reference sequence). The CDR3 region is CATSNRDSYEQYV. DNA of the CDR3: TGTGCCACCAGCAACAGGGACTCCTACGAGCAGTACGTC.

This clone appeared once. The J gene is TRBJ1-6, the V gene TRBV2, with 9 bases lining up with TRBD1. Germline values: CDR1 SNHLY, CDR2 FYNNEI. The V gene end was trimmed by 7 bases and the J gene end by 4 bases; junction bases not matched to a gene: 5. The CDR3 runs to 15 residues. CDR3 region: CASNLGTGYNSPLHF. The CDR3 nucleotides read TGTGCCAGCAACCTAGGGACAGGGTATAATTCACCCCTCCACTTT.

This chain joins TRBV2 and TRBJ1-5; 10 bases line up with TRBD1. J lost 4 bases, V lost 7 bases, and 4 bases had no gene match. Germline V gene lookup returns CDR1 SNHLY and CDR2 FYNNEI. The CDR3 contains 14 residues. The CDR3 DNA reads as TGTGCCAGCACAGAGGACAGGGGGAATCAGCCCCAGCATTTT. It is translated as CASTEDRGNQPQHF.

The chain carries TRBV3-1 (or the pseudogene TRBV3-2) and TRBJ2-5, with 14 bases matching TRBD2. The length of the CDR3 is 17 residues. V shed 0 bases and J 2 bases; nucleotides not matched to a gene: 2. The germline CDR1 and CDR2 sequences are LGHDT and YNNKEL (reference sequence). The CDR3: CASSQEGTSGGQETQYF. Written as DNA, the CDR3 is TGTGCCAGCAGCCAAGAGGGGACTAGCGGGGGACAAGAGACCCAGTACTTC.

The V gene is TRBV25-1, the J gene TRBJ2-2, with D possibly matching TRBD2 (5 bases). This CDR3 has 15 amino acids. V lost 4 bases, J lost 2 bases, and 11 bases lay in between. The V gene's germline CDR1 is MGHDK and CDR2 SYGVNS. CDR3 in amino acids: CASSALDSNTGELFF. The CDR3 nucleotides are TGTGCCAGCAGTGCACTAGACTCTAACACCGGGGAGCTGTTTTTT.

The chain couples TRBV7-2 to TRBJ2-7; D is unclear. V was cut by 2 bases and J by 7 bases, with 15 bases left in between. The CDR3 runs to 14 residues. The germline gives CDR1 SGHTA, CDR2 FQGNSA. This chain's CDR3 is CASSLNPAVPEQYF. In DNA, the CDR3 is TGTGCCAGCAGCTTAAACCCCGCGGTACCGGAGCAGTACTTC.

This chain uses TRBV18 with TRBJ2-1, with 9 bases lining up with TRBD2. Germline V CDR1 and CDR2: KGHSH, LQKENI. The ends lost 3 bases at V and 7 bases at J; junction bases unmatched: 10. The CDR3 extends over 16 amino acids. Here the CDR3 reads CASSPIPGLAINEQFF. CDR3 sequence (DNA): TGTGCCAGCTCACCGATCCCGGGACTAGCAATAAATGAGCAGTTCTTC.

The chain couples TRBV28 to TRBJ2-5, with 8 bases lining up with TRBD2. The germline gives CDR1 MDHEN, CDR2 SYDVKM. V gave up 6 bases and J gave up 4 bases; unmatched junction bases: 13. This CDR3 is 16 amino acids long. CDR3 DNA sequence: TGTGCCAGCAGCACCTTCCGAGCGGGAGATGGAGAGACCCAGTACTTC. Translating it yields CASSTFRAGDGETQYF.

In its sample, this clone was seen a few times. This chain connects TRBV5-1 to TRBJ1-4; 7 bases align to TRBD1. Trimming removed 4 bases from V and 3 bases from J; junction bases left unmatched: 6. CDR1 SGHRS and CDR2 YFSETQ come from the germline V gene. The CDR3 is 15 residues long. The CDR3 loop reads CASSPQGVPNEKLFF. In nucleotides, the CDR3 is TGCGCCAGCAGCCCGCAGGGGGTGCCTAATGAAAAACTGTTTTTT.

This sequence joins TRBV19 and TRBJ1-3; possibly TRBD1 for D (5 bases). Germline loops: CDR1 LNHDA, CDR2 SQIVND (reference sequence). The V gene lost 9 bases and the J gene lost 4 bases, with 19 bases spanning the gap. The CDR3 extends over 15 amino acids. CDR3 sequence reads: CASRERGEGGNTIYF. The CDR3 DNA follows: TGTGCCAGCCGCGAGCGGGGGGAGGGCGGAAACACCATATATTTT. The variable domain in full, completed from reference TRBV19 and TRBJ1-3, reads DGGITQSPKYLFRKEGQNVTLSCEQNLNHDAMYWYRQDPGQGLRLIYYSQIVNDFQKGDIAEGYSVSREKKESFPLTVTSAQKNPTAFYLCASRERGEGGNTIYFGEGSWLTVV.

In nucleotides, the CDR3 is TGTGCCAGCAGCCTCGGCTACGAGCAGTACGTC. It yields the protein CASSLGYEQYV. V gene TRBV3-1 (or the pseudogene TRBV3-2) combines with J gene TRBJ2-7; D not resolved. Per the germline V gene, CDR1 is LGHDT and CDR2 is YNNKEL (reference sequence). The V end was cut by 4 bases, the J end by 3 bases, with 4 bases between. The CDR3 has 11 amino acids.

This chain connects TRBV3-1 (or the pseudogene TRBV3-2) to TRBJ1-1, with TRBD1 as a possible D gene (5 bases). Germline V CDR1 and CDR2: LGHDT, YNNKEL (reference sequence). The CDR3 runs 14 residues. Trimming left V 4 bases short and J 5 bases short, with 14 bases between. The CDR3 coding sequence is TGTGCCAGCAGCCCATCGTACTCAGGGACTGAAGCTTTCTTT. Residues: CASSPSYSGTEAFF.

This clone was detected only once. CDR3 bases: TGTGCCAGCAGCTCCAGTATGAACACTGAAGCTTTCTTT. It yields the protein CASSSSMNTEAFF. The chain employs TRBV7-8 and TRBJ1-1, with D unclear. V was cut by 4 bases and J by 0 bases, with 6 bases left in between. The germline gives CDR1 SGHVS, CDR2 FQNEAQ. The length of the CDR3 is 13 residues.

The chain employs TRBV5-1 and TRBJ2-5; 8 nucleotides line up with TRBD1. V lost 0 bases and J lost 5; bases outside the gene matches: 3. This CDR3 contains 14 residues. The germline gives CDR1 SGHRS, CDR2 YFSETQ. Here the CDR3 DNA reads TGCGCCAGCAGCTTGGGGACAGGGCGGGAGACCCAGTACTTC. Amino acids: CASSLGTGRETQYF.